A single sample gave rise to the 4 T cell receptor beta chains below, sequenced in a study of shared clonotypes between healthy human individuals. Using immunoSEQ multiplex PCR, the repertoire was profiled, and TCRdb retains in-frame clones only, with some absent. This table holds roughly 2,300,000 clones, just under 95% found once. Sequencing was done on a sample of naive CD4+ T cells from PBMCs. Subset here: CD45RA+ positively selected. The source is a man in his late teens or twenties in good health. Some clones in this sample may be carry-over from other donors' samples.

The chain uses TRBV28 and TRBJ2-2; TRBD1 is a possible D gene (5 bases). Germline assignment: CDR1 MDHEN and CDR2 SYDVKM. The germline V and J ends were trimmed by 1 base and 7 bases, with 13 bases remaining between them. This CDR3 contains 15 residues. The CDR3 coding sequence is TGTGCCAGCAGTTTATTTGTCCAGGGCGGCGGGGAGCTGTTTTTT. The encoded protein is CASSLFVQGGGELFF.

The chain carries TRBV7-2 and TRBJ2-7; D gene ambiguous. The germline CDR1 and CDR2 sequences are SGHTA and FQGNSA. V lost 10 bases and J lost 0, with 13 bases in between. The CDR3 loop spans 13 amino acids. The CDR3: CATSPPSSYEQYF. In nucleotides, the CDR3 is TGTGCCACCTCACCACCTAGCTCCTACGAGCAGTACTTC.

The CDR3 protein is CASSRGGGTDTQYF. The CDR3 DNA reads TGTGCCAGCAGCCGGGGAGGGGGGACAGATACGCAGTATTTT. V gene TRBV25-1 combines with J gene TRBJ2-3, with a weak D call TRBD2 (7 bases). Looked up from germline, CDR1 is MGHDK and CDR2 is SYGVNS. The CDR3 consists of 14 residues. Trimming removed 6 bases from V and 3 bases from J, with 13 bases in between.

The chain links TRBV7-9 to TRBJ2-1; tentative D call: TRBD2 (6 bases). The CDR3 consists of 14 residues. Trimming removed 5 bases at V and 7 bases at J, with 15 bases between. Per germline, CDR1 SEHNR and CDR2 FQNEAQ (reference sequence). CDR3 nucleotides: TGTGCCAGCAGCCTACGCGGGAATTCAAATGAGCAGTTCTTC. It codes for CASSLRGNSNEQFF.